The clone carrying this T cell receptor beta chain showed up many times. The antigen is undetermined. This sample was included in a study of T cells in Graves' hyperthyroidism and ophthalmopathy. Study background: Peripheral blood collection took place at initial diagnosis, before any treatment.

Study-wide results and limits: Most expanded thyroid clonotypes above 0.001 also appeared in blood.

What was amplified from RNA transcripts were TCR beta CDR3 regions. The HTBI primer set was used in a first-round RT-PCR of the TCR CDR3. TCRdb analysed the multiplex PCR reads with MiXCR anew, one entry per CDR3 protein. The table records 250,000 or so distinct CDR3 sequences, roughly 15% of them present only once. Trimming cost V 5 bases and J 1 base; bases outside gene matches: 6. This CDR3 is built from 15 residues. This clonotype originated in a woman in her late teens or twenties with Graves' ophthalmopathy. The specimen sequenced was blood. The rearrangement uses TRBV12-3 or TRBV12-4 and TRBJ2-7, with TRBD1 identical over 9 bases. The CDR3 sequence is CASSPRQGGSYEQYF. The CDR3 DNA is TGTGCCAGCAGTCCTCGACAGGGGGGGTCCTACGAGCAGTACTTC.